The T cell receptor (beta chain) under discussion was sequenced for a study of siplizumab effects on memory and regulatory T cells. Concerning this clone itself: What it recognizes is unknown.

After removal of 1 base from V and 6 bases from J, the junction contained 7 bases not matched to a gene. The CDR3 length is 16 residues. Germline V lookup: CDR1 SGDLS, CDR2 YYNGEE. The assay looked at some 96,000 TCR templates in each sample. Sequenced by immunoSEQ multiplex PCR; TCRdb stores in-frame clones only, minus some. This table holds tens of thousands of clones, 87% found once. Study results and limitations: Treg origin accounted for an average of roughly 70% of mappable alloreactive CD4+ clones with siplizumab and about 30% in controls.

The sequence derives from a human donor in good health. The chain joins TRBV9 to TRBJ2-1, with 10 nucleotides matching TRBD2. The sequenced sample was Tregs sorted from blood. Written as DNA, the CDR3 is TGTGCCAGCAGCGTAAGTTTAGCGGGGGGAAGCAATGAGCAGTTCTTC. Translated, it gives CASSVSLAGGSNEQFF.